This TCR beta chain emerged from a study of cytomegalovirus exposure and HLA in healthy donors. There are 14 residues in the CDR3. The V and J ends lost 4 bases and 2 bases respectively, with 9 bases between them. Germline V gives CDR1 MDHEN, CDR2 SYDVKM. The primer mix had 60 Vbeta and 13 Jbeta primers. In the study's own analysis: In a later analysis, the count reached 80 million or so unique TCR beta chains, with about 11 million shared. The data were produced by immunoSEQ multiplex PCR, yet TCRdb's version contains in-frame clones alone and is incomplete. V, J and clone size derive from that table, while D and trimming were established from the DNA sequence. The sample gives 120,000 or so clones, 80% to 85% of which show up once; 2% to 2.5% is in the top ten. Study outcomes and limitations: About 90% or about 30% of the time was how often most TCR beta V segments were productive, according to an earlier analysis. A later analysis found most CMV-associated TCR beta chains apparently HLA-restricted.

Details on this clone: The target antigen is unknown.

Sequencing was done on a sample of PBMCs. This rearrangement joins TRBV28 to TRBJ1-3, with D perhaps TRBD1 (6 bases). This TCR was recovered from a man aged 25 to 40 in good health and CMV-seronegative. The CDR3 sequence: CASSSTGTGNTIYF. For the CDR3, the DNA is TGTGCCAGCAGTTCAACAGGGACTGGAAACACCATATATTTT.